A selection of T cell receptor beta chains follows, all from one sample in a study of blood T cell repertoires in COVID-19. Some clones are missing from TCRdb's copy, which holds only in-frame ones; the method was immunoSEQ multiplex PCR. Of about 220,000 clones listed, approximately 80% were seen once; the top ten hold about 9.7%. Material for sequencing was peripheral blood. The source of these receptors is a man aged 50-59 years with active or convalescent COVID-19. Both conserved end residues are part of each CDR3.

TRBV28 CASSLTRYGYTF
TRBV4-3 CASSLGTQDEQFF
TRBV7-2 CASRKRGLSQETQYF
TRBV7-9 CASSLYGTGWRNGELFF
TRBV28 CASILSGDKNIQYF
TRBV18 CASSPPAGQGYTF
TRBV5-1 CASSLLGLAGTGELFF
TRBV28 CASSRGRGYGYTF
TRBV10-1 CASSDRAPYGYTF
TRBV6-6 CASSYVLSSNQPQHF
TRBV2 CASSPGTVNQPQHF
TRBV3-1/TRBV3-2 CASSQVIGPGSYEQYF
TRBV7-6 CASRGLAGGTDTQYF
TRBV10-3 CAISELPTGGVTEAFF
TRBV5-1 CASSLAGTGVGNTIYF
TRBV23-1 CASSPENAGGPNSPLHF
TRBV6-5 CASSRQGSKNIQYF
TRBV5-1 CASSLEVLSGSGNTIYF
TRBV5-1 CASSYGTSGSRDTQYF
TRBV21-1 CASSNGQNQPQHF
TRBV7-2 CASSRTMDRRTEAFF
TRBV7-8 CASSLRGSWNTGELFF
TRBV5-1 CASSLGTGIGNTIYF
TRBV4-1 CASSVGGTNTEAFF
TRBV7-6 CASSLRAGYLETQYF
TRBV27 CASSLLPHRGLYNSPLHF
TRBV7-8 CASSLVGGSADTQYF
TRBV7-9 CASSYGGSGANVLTF
TRBV18 CASSPPGAGAGGTEQFF
TRBV5-8 CASSLILQETQYF
TRBV18 CASSMLENYGYTF
TRBV12-5 CASLRGGEETQYF
TRBV7-2 CASSFVGLAGGTSLEQYF
TRBV18 CASSQTSGGLSEQYF
TRBV29-1 CSVAGLGRGYGYTF
TRBV14 CASSGTSGSEQFF
TRBV29-1 CSVGIAGGRNEQFF
TRBV5-1 CASSLQETNEKLFF
TRBV4-1 CASSQADRGQDGYTF
TRBV15 CATSSPPRDSHGLDTEAFF
TRBV29-1 CSVHGTDTEAFF
TRBV6-5 CASKTLGGAGFSF
TRBV6-5 CASSSSGGANQPQHF
TRBV19 CASSAHSRQGETQYF
TRBV5-1 CASSRDRIYGYTF
TRBV5-5 CASSLAPTSTDTQYF
TRBV27 CASSFSQGNSPLHF
TRBV28 CASSKLNNQPQHF